This TCR beta chain was retrieved from a study of T cell responses to AZD1222 COVID-19 vaccine. V lost 8 bases and J 5 bases, leaving 9 bases between the germline ends. This CDR3 is built from 11 residues. Germline-derived CDR1 and CDR2 are SGHTA and FQGNSA. Here immunoSEQ multiplex PCR was the method, and the copy in TCRdb shows in-frame clones only, minus some. The data contain 150,000 to 200,000 clones, 85% to 95% of them singletons. J is TRBJ1-1 and V is TRBV7-2; D unclear. The sequence derives from an adult in good health. Sequenced here: peripheral blood, sampled on day 0 of AZD1222 vaccination. CDR3 amino acids: CASPKGTEAFF. The CDR3 coding sequence is TGTGCCAGCCCAAAGGGAACTGAAGCTTTCTTT.